The next 8 T cell receptor beta chains were all read from a single sample in a study of blood T cells in healthy people across ages. Then a second PCR, running roughly 7 to 11 cycles, was carried out with a sample-barcoded 5' primer and a J-beta primer mix. One entry per CDR3 protein results from TCRdb running MiXCR on the 5' RACE reads. The sample lists about 680,000 distinct CDR3 sequences, roughly 50% occurring once. The sequencing input was blood. These receptors all come from a woman aged 55-69 years in good health.

This clonotype was seen a handful of times. This chain uses TRBV9 with TRBJ2-2; D may be TRBD1 (5 bases). The CDR3 length is 13 residues. Germline V CDR1 and CDR2: SGDLS, YYNGEE. V lost 6 bases, J lost 0 bases, and 6 bases lay in between. CDR3 sequence (DNA): TGTGCCAGCAAGGGGTCGAACACCGGGGAGCTGTTTTTT. Residues: CASKGSNTGELFF.

J is TRBJ2-3 and V is TRBV7-2; TRBD2 agrees at 11 bases. This CDR3 is built from 16 residues. J was trimmed by 0 bases and V by 5 bases; bases with no gene match: 4. The germline V gene has CDR1 SGHTA and CDR2 FQGNSA. CDR3 nucleotides: TGTGCCAGCAGCCCTAGCGGGAGGAGGAGCACAGATACGCAGTATTTT. Translation: CASSPSGRRSTDTQYF.

This clonotype has a count of ten or more. For the CDR3, the DNA is TGTGCCAGCAGCTTAGTTACGGCTAGCGGGAGTTTGGAGACCCAGTACTTC. This translates into CASSLVTASGSLETQYF. The chain is built from TRBV7-6 and TRBJ2-5; TRBD2 agrees at 10 bases. Looked up from germline, CDR1 is SGHVS and CDR2 is FNYEAQ. The length of the CDR3 is 17 residues. The V and J ends lost 1 base and 5 bases, in that order; junction bases with no gene match: 10.

This clonotype showed up just a few times. This sequence joins TRBV2 and TRBJ2-3; 7 bases fit TRBD2. This CDR3 has 17 residues. J lost 1 base, V lost 6 bases, and 13 bases had no gene match. The germline V gene has CDR1 SNHLY and CDR2 FYNNEI. CDR3 nucleotide sequence: TGTGCCAGCAGCCCCGGGACTACGACCAGGGGCACAGATACGCAGTATTTT. The encoded protein is CASSPGTTTRGTDTQYF.

The chain couples TRBV7-2 to TRBJ2-2, with a possible D match to TRBD1 (5 bases). V gave up 5 bases and J gave up 2 bases, with 9 bases separating them. The CDR3 has 14 amino acids. Germline lookup yields CDR1 SGHTA and CDR2 FQGNSA. In DNA form, the CDR3 reads TGTGCCAGCAGCACCGGACAAAACACCGGGGAGCTGTTTTTT. The encoded protein is CASSTGQNTGELFF.

The chain joins TRBV5-1 to TRBJ1-1; TRBD1 is a possible D gene (5 bases). CDR3 length equals 14 residues. Trimming took off 5 bases at V and 1 base at J, with 12 bases between the two ends. Germline CDR1 SGHRS, CDR2 YFSETQ. The CDR3 sequence: CASSQGVGNTEAFF. In DNA form, the CDR3 reads TGCGCCAGCAGTCAAGGGGTTGGGAACACTGAAGCTTTCTTT.

V and J are TRBV3-1 and TRBJ2-1; 7 bases fit TRBD1. J was trimmed by 8 bases and V by 3 bases; bases with no gene match: 13. The CDR3 runs 16 residues. The germline V gene has CDR1 LGHDT and CDR2 YNNKEL (reference sequence). The CDR3 DNA sequence: TGTGCCAGCAGCCACCCTTTCAGAGGGGGCGCGGATGAGCAGTTCTTC. This sequence encodes CASSHPFRGGADEQFF.

V gene TRBV20-1 combines with J gene TRBJ1-6; 11 bases map to TRBD1. Trimming took 5 bases from V and 5 from J; bases not matched to a gene: 5. CDR1 DFQATT and CDR2 SNEGSKA come from the germline V gene (reference sequence). CDR3 length: 15 amino acids. CDR3 nucleotides: TGCAGTGCTGGACAGGGGGCGGCTCATAATTCACCCCTCCACTTT. Translating gives CSAGQGAAHNSPLHF.